The rows below give T cell receptor beta chains drawn from one sample of a study of cytomegalovirus exposure and HLA in healthy donors. Sequencing was performed with immunoSEQ multiplex PCR; in TCRdb, only in-frame clones are kept and a portion is missing. The sample includes 200,000 to 250,000 clones, roughly 68% of them seen just once. The sample was PBMCs. Receptors originate from a man between 40 and 49 years old in good health and CMV-seropositive. CDR3s include the opening cysteine and the closing phenylalanine or tryptophan. D genes are given only for firm matches. Not all rows give a size; the values are once, few, many and, for expanded clones, a class.

>-|-|TRBV7-9|TRBJ1-4
TGTTCCAGCAGCTTCGGTGGTACGGCTAATGAAAAACTGTTTTTT
CSSSFGGTANEKLFF
>TRBD1|few|TRBV19|TRBJ1-2
TGTGCCAGTAGTTCTAATGGGATCCGACAGGGTAGATCGGGTAACTATGGCTACACCTTC
CASSSNGIRQGRSGNYGYTF
>-|-|TRBV28|TRBJ2-1
TGTGCCAGCAGCGACTCGGACGGGAGCTCCTACAATGAGCAGTTCTTC
CASSDSDGSSYNEQFF
>TRBD2|-|TRBV2|TRBJ2-1
TGTGCCAGCAGTGGTGCTAGCGGGGGTGTCGATGAGCAGTTCTTC
CASSGASGGVDEQFF
>-|-|TRBV7-8|TRBJ1-2
TGTGCCAGCAGCTTAGAACGTTGGGCCGGTAACTATGGCTACACCTTC
CASSLERWAGNYGYTF
>TRBD1|-|TRBV4-1|TRBJ2-7
TGCGCCAGCAGCCGGGACAGGGACTACGAGCAGTACTTC
CASSRDRDYEQYF
>-|-|TRBV28|TRBJ1-5
TGTGCCAGCGGACAGATAAATCAGCCCCAGCATTTT
CASGQINQPQHF
>-|few|TRBV27|TRBJ2-3
TGTGCCAGCAGCCCCCCCGGGGGCACAGATACGCAGTATTTT
CASSPPGGTDTQYF
>-|-|TRBV5-4|TRBJ2-5
TGTGCCAGCAGCCCGGGGGTGGGCCCCCCGGGGACCCAGTACTTC
CASSPGVGPPGTQYF
>-|-|TRBV4-3|TRBJ1-2
TGCGCCAGCAGCCAAGACCTCTTGAACTATGGCTACACCTTC
CASSQDLLNYGYTF
>-|-|TRBV19|TRBJ2-7
TGTGCCAGTAGTGTATCGGCTAGGGGGGGGTCCTACGAGCAGTACTTC
CASSVSARGGSYEQYF
>TRBD2|-|TRBV11-2|TRBJ2-7
TGTGCCAGCAGCTTACTAGCGGGGGGATACGAGCAGTACTTC
CASSLLAGGYEQYF
>-|-|TRBV28|TRBJ1-1
TGTGCCAGCAGTTTTCAGGACAGATTGAACACTGAAGCTTTCTTT
CASSFQDRLNTEAFF
>-|-|TRBV21-1|TRBJ2-7
TGTGCCAGCAGCAAAGAAATAGCGGGGGCCACCTACGAGCAGTACTTC
CASSKEIAGATYEQYF
>-|-|TRBV19|TRBJ1-5
TGTGCCAGTAGCCTCCAGGGGCAAGGCAATCAGCCCCAGCATTTT
CASSLQGQGNQPQHF
>-|-|TRBV4-3|TRBJ2-1
TGCGCCAGCAGCCAAGTCAGGTCCACCTACAATGAGCAGTTCTTC
CASSQVRSTYNEQFF
>TRBD1|-|TRBV11-1|TRBJ1-5
TGTGCCAGCAGCCGGGACAGAAGCAATCAGCCCCAGCATTTT
CASSRDRSNQPQHF
>-|once|TRBV15|TRBJ1-4
TGTGCCACCAGCAGAGGGGCAGGCGCTAATGAAAAACTGTTTTTT
CATSRGAGANEKLFF
>-|once|TRBV5-6|TRBJ2-7
TGTGCCAGCAGCTTGGAGTCTTCCCGGAGCTCCTACGAGCAGTACTTC
CASSLESSRSSYEQYF
>-|-|TRBV6-1|TRBJ2-7
TGTGCCAGCAGTGAGGGCGGGTACGAGCAGTACTTC
CASSEGGYEQYF
>-|few|TRBV7-8|TRBJ2-1
TGTGCCAGCAGCCCCAAGGGGGTAGTCTACAATGAGCAGTTCTTC
CASSPKGVVYNEQFF
>-|few|TRBV2|TRBJ1-1
TGTGCCAGCAAGGGGACCCTCTCGGGACACATGAACACTGAAGCTTTCTTT
CASKGTLSGHMNTEAFF
>TRBD2|-|TRBV29-1|TRBJ2-3
TGCAGCTCCACGACCCCCTTCTTACTAGCGGGGCGGTCAGATACGCAGTATTTT
CSSTTPFLLAGRSDTQYF
>TRBD1|-|TRBV27|TRBJ1-3
TGTGCCAGCAGTTTATCTGGGCAGGGGGCTGGTGGAAACACCATATATTTT
CASSLSGQGAGGNTIYF
>-|few|TRBV29-1|TRBJ2-3
TGCAGCGTTGGGAGAAGGGGGGGGAATACGCAGTATTTT
CSVGRRGGNTQYF
>TRBD1|few|TRBV10-3|TRBJ1-5
TGTGCCATCACCCGGGACAGGGATCAGCCCCAGCATTTT
CAITRDRDQPQHF
>-|-|TRBV5-1|TRBJ2-3
TGCGCCAGCAGCTTTAGTGGGGGCGAGACAGATACGCAGTATTTT
CASSFSGGETDTQYF
>-|-|TRBV29-1|TRBJ1-3
TGCAGCGTGATTCCCCAGGGCTTAAACACCATATATTTT
CSVIPQGLNTIYF
>TRBD2|-|TRBV19|TRBJ2-1
TGTGCCAGTAGAAACGACTATGGAATAGCGGGGGTGGATGAGCAGTTCTTC
CASRNDYGIAGVDEQFF
>-|-|TRBV2|TRBJ2-7
TGTGCCAGCAGTGAAGCCCCGGGGTCTTACGAGCAGTACTTC
CASSEAPGSYEQYF
>-|-|TRBV4-3|TRBJ1-1
TGCGCCAGCAGCCAAAAGATGGGGCACACCGAAGCTTTCTTT
CASSQKMGHTEAFF
>-|-|TRBV9|TRBJ2-7
TGTGCCAGCAGCGCCAGCGGTGCGACCTCCGAGCAGTACTTC
CASSASGATSEQYF
>-|-|TRBV2|TRBJ1-1
TGTGCCAGCAGCCTGCGGGGGAACACTGAAGCTTTCTTT
CASSLRGNTEAFF